These 2 T cell receptor beta chains came from one sample sequenced in a study of blood T cell repertoires in COVID-19. Repertoires were generated with immunoSEQ multiplex PCR, while TCRdb's copy carries only in-frame clones and drops some. The table lists 100,000 to 120,000 clones, almost 80% of them singletons. The sequencing sample was made of peripheral blood. The origin of the receptors is a woman aged 80 or older with active or convalescent COVID-19.

CDR3 in amino acids: CASTEDIIVHPEKLFF. CDR3 nucleotides: TGTGCCAGCACCGAGGACATAATAGTCCACCCTGAAAAACTGTTTTTT. The chain couples TRBV28 to TRBJ1-4; TRBD1 might be the D (5 bases). The CDR3 loop spans 16 amino acids. With 7 bases removed from V and 7 bases from J, the gap between germline ends came to 22 bases. Germline CDR1 reads MDHEN; CDR2 reads SYDVKM. Full variable domain (remainder filled in from reference TRBV28 and TRBJ1-4): DVKVTQSSRYLVKRTGEKVFLECVQDMDHENMFWYRQDPGLGLRLIYFSYDVKMKEKGDIPEGYSVSREKKERFSLILESASTNQTSMYLCASTEDIIVHPEKLFFGSGTQLSVL.

The chain recombines TRBV15 with TRBJ2-1; possible D gene TRBD2, 5 bases. The CDR3 totals 15 residues. Germline CDR1 LNHNV, CDR2 YYDKDF (reference sequence). The V end was cut by 0 bases, the J end by 6 bases, with 12 bases between. DNA of the CDR3: TGTGCCACCAGCAGAGATTCCTCAACTAGCAATGAGCAGTTCTTC. This gives the protein CATSRDSSTSNEQFF.